A selection of T cell receptor beta chains follows, all from one sample in a study of blood T cell repertoires in COVID-19. Assay: immunoSEQ multiplex PCR; the TCRdb copy retains only in-frame clones and omits some. The data show 150,000 to 200,000 clones, around 87% seen once. Sequencing was done on a sample of peripheral blood. The receptors originated from a man aged 18-30 years with active or convalescent COVID-19. Each CDR3 is given with its conserved first and last residue. A D gene is named only where the DNA matches it firmly. Expanded clones are given a class, and other clones once, few, many or no size at all.

NA	TRBV18	NA	TRBJ1-2	13	CASSPGQRYGYTF	TGTGCCAGCTCACCCGGACAGCGATATGGCTACACCTTC
NA	TRBV29-1	TRBD2	TRBJ2-1	17	CSARGPVSGGPYNEQFF	TGCAGCGCTAGGGGTCCCGTTAGCGGGGGGCCTTACAATGAGCAGTTCTTC
few	TRBV11-3	TRBD2	TRBJ2-3	15	CASSPGLAGVDTQYF	TGTGCCAGCAGCCCGGGACTAGCGGGAGTAGATACGCAGTATTTT
NA	TRBV11-2	NA	TRBJ1-1	16	CASSPGARGMNTEAFF	TGTGCCAGCAGCCCAGGTGCTAGGGGAATGAACACTGAAGCTTTCTTT
NA	TRBV7-2	NA	TRBJ2-3	15	CASRSLPLSTDTQYF	TGTGCCAGCAGATCCCTGCCTCTAAGCACAGATACGCAGTATTTT
few	TRBV12-3/TRBV12-4	NA	TRBJ2-1	11	CASTPLNEQFF	TGTGCCAGCACCCCCTTAAATGAGCAGTTCTTC
NA	TRBV10-3	NA	TRBJ2-3	15	CAISGRTEPTDTQYF	TGTGCCATCAGTGGCCGGACAGAGCCGACAGATACGCAGTATTTT
NA	TRBV3-1/TRBV3-2	NA	TRBJ2-3	14	CASSRSLSTDTQYF	TGTGCCAGCAGTCGATCACTAAGCACAGATACGCAGTATTTT
NA	TRBV7-6	TRBD2	TRBJ2-5	15	CASSLALAGGETQYF	TGTGCCAGCAGCTTAGCGTTAGCGGGAGGGGAGACCCAGTACTTC
NA	TRBV6-5	TRBD1	TRBJ1-6	15	CASSAGQAYNSPLHF	TGTGCCAGCTCGGCCGGACAGGCCTATAATTCACCCCTCCACTTT
NA	TRBV13	TRBD2	TRBJ2-1	14	CASSLGLAGDEQFF	TGTGCCAGCAGCCTAGGACTAGCGGGAGATGAGCAGTTCTTC
NA	TRBV5-1	NA	TRBJ1-4	16	CASSSNLGLTSEKLFF	TGCGCCAGCAGTTCGAATCTAGGCCTGACTTCGGAAAAACTGTTTTTT
NA	TRBV5-1	NA	TRBJ2-1	12	CASSLGLNEQFF	TGCGCCAGCAGCTTGGGGCTGAATGAGCAGTTCTTC
NA	TRBV2	TRBD1	TRBJ1-5	14	CASSGSTGDQPQHF	TGTGCCAGCAGTGGGTCAACAGGGGATCAGCCCCAGCATTTT
NA	TRBV7-9	NA	TRBJ1-2	12	CASSSQASGYTF	TGTGCCAGCAGCTCCCAAGCGTCTGGCTACACCTTC
NA	TRBV5-1	TRBD2	TRBJ2-2	15	CASSLRGGNTGELFF	TGCGCCAGCAGCTTGCGCGGGGGGAACACCGGGGAGCTGTTTTTT
once	TRBV11-3	TRBD2	TRBJ2-1	16	CASSPGLAGLYNEQFF	TGTGCCAGCAGCCCTGGACTAGCGGGCCTCTACAATGAGCAGTTCTTC
NA	TRBV6-5	NA	TRBJ2-5	15	CASSYSGGPRETQYF	TGTGCCAGCAGTTACTCTGGAGGGCCCAGGGAGACCCAGTACTTC
once	TRBV10-2	TRBD2	TRBJ2-7	13	CASRASGTYEQYF	TGCGCCAGCCGGGCTAGCGGGACCTACGAGCAGTACTTC
NA	TRBV13	NA	TRBJ2-5	16	CASSLVGRGLEETQYF	TGTGCCAGCAGCTTAGTAGGGCGGGGGCTCGAGGAGACCCAGTACTTC
NA	TRBV7-6	NA	TRBJ1-6	17	CASSLSAAGTLYSPLHF	TGTGCCAGCAGCTTAAGTGCCGCCGGGACTCTATATTCACCCCTCCACTTT
NA	TRBV4-2	NA	TRBJ2-1	16	CASSQEAWQTYNEQFF	TGTGCCAGCAGCCAAGAGGCATGGCAGACTTACAATGAGCAGTTCTTC
NA	TRBV18	NA	TRBJ1-1	15	CASSPSTVPNTEAFF	TGTGCCAGCTCACCGAGTACTGTCCCGAACACTGAAGCTTTCTTT
once	TRBV4-1	TRBD1	TRBJ2-1	15	CASSRAGQGLNEQFF	TGCGCCAGCAGCCGTGCCGGACAGGGTCTCAATGAGCAGTTCTTC
few	TRBV28	TRBD1	TRBJ1-5	16	CASSLDRGKWYQPQHF	TGTGCCAGCAGTTTGGACAGGGGGAAATGGTATCAGCCCCAGCATTTT
few	TRBV5-1	NA	TRBJ2-1	14	CASEKEQARGEQFF	TGCGCCAGCGAGAAGGAACAGGCTAGAGGTGAGCAGTTCTTC
NA	TRBV2	TRBD1	TRBJ1-5	14	CASSTDRGNQPQHF	TGTGCCAGCAGTACCGACAGGGGGAATCAGCCCCAGCATTTT
NA	TRBV12-3/TRBV12-4	NA	TRBJ1-5	13	CASTSGSNQPQHF	TGTGCCAGCACCTCGGGAAGCAATCAGCCCCAGCATTTT
NA	TRBV5-8	NA	TRBJ1-5	15	CASSFWGELGQPQHF	TGTGCCAGCAGCTTTTGGGGGGAGTTGGGTCAGCCCCAGCATTTT
few	TRBV5-8	TRBD1	TRBJ2-1	16	CASSLLYGQGENEQFF	TGTGCCAGCAGCCTTTTATATGGACAGGGGGAGAATGAGCAGTTCTTC
NA	TRBV5-5	TRBD1	TRBJ2-7	15	CASSLGTGGFYEQYF	TGTGCCAGCAGCTTGGGGACAGGGGGTTTTTACGAGCAGTACTTC
NA	TRBV9	NA	TRBJ2-1	14	CASSVPGQGNEQFF	TGTGCCAGCAGCGTTCCTGGCCAGGGTAATGAGCAGTTCTTC
NA	TRBV19	NA	TRBJ2-2	13	CASSISPRGGLFF	TGTGCCAGTAGTATATCTCCCCGGGGAGGACTGTTTTTT
NA	TRBV19	TRBD1	TRBJ2-7	15	CASSGLRDRGSEQYF	TGTGCCAGTAGTGGTCTCCGGGACAGGGGTTCCGAGCAGTACTTC
NA	TRBV11-2	TRBD2	TRBJ2-3	19	CASTITSGRPRTSTDTQYF	TGTGCCAGCACCATTACTAGCGGGAGGCCCCGGACTAGCACAGATACGCAGTATTTT
NA	TRBV18	TRBD2	TRBJ2-1	18	CATQIRRSGDKEINEQFF	TGTGCCACCCAGATTCGGCGTAGCGGGGATAAAGAGATCAATGAGCAGTTCTTC
few	TRBV2	NA	TRBJ1-5	13	CASSDPLNQPQHF	TGTGCCAGCAGTGATCCCCTCAATCAGCCCCAGCATTTT
once	TRBV19	TRBD1	TRBJ2-1	15	CASSVDRGPDNEQFF	TGTGCCAGTAGTGTAGACAGGGGCCCGGACAATGAGCAGTTCTTC
NA	TRBV20-1	TRBD1	TRBJ1-2	11	CSALGQYGYTF	TGCAGTGCCTTGGGACAGTATGGCTACACCTTC
NA	TRBV11-2	NA	TRBJ1-2	15	CASMQGPARGYGYTF	TGTGCCAGCATGCAGGGCCCGGCAAGGGGGTATGGCTACACCTTC
NA	TRBV19	TRBD2	TRBJ2-1	16	CASSIWQAGAYNEQFF	TGTGCCAGTAGTATATGGCAAGCGGGGGCCTACAATGAGCAGTTCTTC
NA	TRBV27	NA	TRBJ1-6	14	CASSFSGYNSPLHF	TGTGCCAGCAGTTTTTCAGGGTATAATTCACCCCTCCACTTT
once	TRBV5-1	NA	TRBJ1-1	15	CASSLFTGTSTEAFF	TGCGCCAGCAGCTTGTTCACAGGGACGAGTACTGAAGCTTTCTTT
NA	TRBV30	NA	TRBJ1-2	13	CAWSGQSIYGYTF	TGTGCCTGGAGTGGACAGTCAATCTATGGCTACACCTTC
once	TRBV3-1/TRBV3-2	TRBD2	TRBJ2-1	15	CASSLGTSFGEEQFF	TGTGCCAGCAGCCTTGGGACTAGCTTCGGCGAAGAGCAGTTCTTC
NA	TRBV19	NA	TRBJ1-2	16	CASSMIRGSSNYGYTF	TGTGCCAGTAGTATGATTCGGGGGAGTAGTAACTATGGCTACACCTTC
NA	TRBV12-3/TRBV12-4	NA	TRBJ2-5	13	CASKGDKQETQYF	TGTGCCAGCAAGGGGGACAAGCAAGAGACCCAGTACTTC
NA	TRBV15	NA	TRBJ2-2	14	CATSRGTGTGELFF	TGTGCCACCAGCAGAGGTACAGGAACCGGGGAGCTGTTTTTT
NA	TRBV6-6	TRBD2	TRBJ2-1	16	CASSAGLASSYNEQFF	TGTGCCAGCAGTGCGGGACTAGCTAGCTCCTACAATGAGCAGTTCTTC
NA	TRBV27	NA	TRBJ2-5	13	CASSSGQLETQYF	TGTGCCAGCAGTTCCGGACAGCTAGAGACCCAGTACTTC
NA	TRBV7-6	TRBD1	TRBJ1-5	16	CASSFGQGRENQPQHF	TGTGCCAGCAGCTTTGGACAGGGAAGAGAAAATCAGCCCCAGCATTTT
few	TRBV7-9	TRBD2	TRBJ2-1	14	CASSLTGTTNEQFF	TGTGCCAGCAGCTTAACCGGGACTACGAATGAGCAGTTCTTC
NA	TRBV6-5	NA	TRBJ1-1	15	CASSYNAGEGAEAFF	TGTGCCAGCAGTTACAACGCGGGGGAGGGCGCTGAAGCTTTCTTT
NA	TRBV4-2	NA	TRBJ2-3	16	CASSQADRSSTDTQYF	TGTGCCAGCAGCCAAGCGGACAGATCTAGCACAGATACGCAGTATTTT
NA	TRBV2	NA	TRBJ1-1	11	CGEGENTEAFF	TGTGGCGAGGGCGAGAACACTGAAGCTTTCTTT
NA	TRBV5-1	TRBD2	TRBJ2-1	14	CASSLGGLANEQFF	TGCGCCAGCAGCTTGGGCGGACTAGCCAATGAGCAGTTCTTC
NA	TRBV7-6	TRBD1	TRBJ1-4	14	CASSSRDRGEKLFF	TGTGCCAGCAGCTCTCGGGACAGGGGTGAAAAACTGTTTTTT
NA	TRBV5-1	TRBD1	TRBJ1-2	15	CASSWNRGSSYGYTF	TGCGCCAGCAGCTGGAACAGGGGATCGAGCTATGGCTACACCTTC
NA	TRBV25-1	TRBD1	TRBJ1-6	15	CASSVGTGGQSPLHF	TGTGCCAGCAGTGTGGGGACAGGGGGGCAATCACCCCTCCACTTT
NA	TRBV16	NA	TRBJ1-2	15	CASSQSNWGPYGYTF	TGTGCCAGCAGCCAATCGAACTGGGGGCCATATGGCTACACCTTC